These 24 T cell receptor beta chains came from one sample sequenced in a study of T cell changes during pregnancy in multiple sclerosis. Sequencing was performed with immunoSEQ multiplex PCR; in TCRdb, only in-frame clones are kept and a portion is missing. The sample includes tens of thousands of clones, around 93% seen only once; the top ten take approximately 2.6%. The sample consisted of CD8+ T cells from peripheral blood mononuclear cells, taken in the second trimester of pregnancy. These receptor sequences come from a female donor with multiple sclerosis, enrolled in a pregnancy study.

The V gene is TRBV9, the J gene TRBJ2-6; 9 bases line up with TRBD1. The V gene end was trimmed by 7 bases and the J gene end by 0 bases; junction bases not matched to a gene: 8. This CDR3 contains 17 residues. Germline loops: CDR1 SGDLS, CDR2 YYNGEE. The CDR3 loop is CASYGGQGLSGANVLTF. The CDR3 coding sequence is TGTGCCAGCTACGGGGGACAGGGCCTCTCTGGGGCCAACGTCCTGACTTTC.

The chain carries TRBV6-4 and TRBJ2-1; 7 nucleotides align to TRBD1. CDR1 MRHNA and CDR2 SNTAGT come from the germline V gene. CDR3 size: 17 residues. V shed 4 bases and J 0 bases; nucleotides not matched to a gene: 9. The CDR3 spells CASSVQPGQPSYNEQFF. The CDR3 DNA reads TGTGCCAGCAGTGTACAACCGGGACAGCCCTCCTACAATGAGCAGTTCTTC.

The chain's CDR3 is CATSSGQGNQETQYF. For the CDR3, the DNA is TGTGCCACCAGCAGCGGACAGGGAAACCAAGAGACCCAGTACTTC. This rearrangement joins TRBV15 to TRBJ2-5; 8 bases fit TRBD1. Trimming at V came to 3 bases and at J to 0 bases, leaving 3 bases not matched to a gene. The germline V gene encodes CDR1 LNHNV and CDR2 YYDKDF (reference sequence). There are 15 residues in the CDR3.

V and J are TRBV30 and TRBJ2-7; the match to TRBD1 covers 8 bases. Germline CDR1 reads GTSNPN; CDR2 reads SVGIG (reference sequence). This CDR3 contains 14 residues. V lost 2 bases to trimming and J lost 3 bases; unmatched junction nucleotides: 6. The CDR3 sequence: CAWSWDRKVYEQYF. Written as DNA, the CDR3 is TGTGCCTGGAGTTGGGACAGGAAAGTCTACGAGCAGTACTTC. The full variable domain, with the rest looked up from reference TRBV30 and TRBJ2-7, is SQTIHQWPATLVQPVGSPLSLECTVEGTSNPNLYWYRQAAGRGLQLLFYSVGIGQISSEVPQNLSASRPQDRQFILSSKKLLLSDSGFYLCAWSWDRKVYEQYFGPGTRLTVT.

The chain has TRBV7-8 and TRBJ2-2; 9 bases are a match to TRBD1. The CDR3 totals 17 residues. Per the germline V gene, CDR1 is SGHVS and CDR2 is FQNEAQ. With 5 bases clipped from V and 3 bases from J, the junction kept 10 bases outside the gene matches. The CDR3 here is CASSRDRGAPDTGELFF. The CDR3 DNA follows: TGTGCCAGCAGCCGAGACAGGGGGGCCCCGGACACCGGGGAGCTGTTTTTT.

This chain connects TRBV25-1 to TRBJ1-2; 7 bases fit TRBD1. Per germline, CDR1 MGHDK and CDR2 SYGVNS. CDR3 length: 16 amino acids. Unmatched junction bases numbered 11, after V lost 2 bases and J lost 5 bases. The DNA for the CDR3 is TGTGCCAGCAGTGAACCCGGAAAGGGGGCGCGTTATGGCTACACCTTC. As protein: CASSEPGKGARYGYTF.

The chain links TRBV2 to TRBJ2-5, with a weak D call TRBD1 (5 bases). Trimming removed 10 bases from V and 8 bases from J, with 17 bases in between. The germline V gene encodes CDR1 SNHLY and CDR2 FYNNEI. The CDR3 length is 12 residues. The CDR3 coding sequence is TGTGCCAACCTCCTGAGTCAGGGTACCCAGTACTTC. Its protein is CANLLSQGTQYF.

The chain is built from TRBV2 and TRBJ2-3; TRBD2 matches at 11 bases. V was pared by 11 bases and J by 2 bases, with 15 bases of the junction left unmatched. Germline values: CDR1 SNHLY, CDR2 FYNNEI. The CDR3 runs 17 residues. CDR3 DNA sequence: TGTGCCGGGGGGAGGCCCGGGACTAGCGGAACCACAGATACGCAGTATTTT. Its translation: CAGGRPGTSGTTDTQYF.

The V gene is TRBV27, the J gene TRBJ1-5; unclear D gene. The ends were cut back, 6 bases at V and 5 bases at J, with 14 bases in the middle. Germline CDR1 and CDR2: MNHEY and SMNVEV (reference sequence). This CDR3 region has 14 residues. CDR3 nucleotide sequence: TGTGCCAGCAGCCCGGGAGGCGGCGATCAGCCCCAGCATTTT. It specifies CASSPGGGDQPQHF.

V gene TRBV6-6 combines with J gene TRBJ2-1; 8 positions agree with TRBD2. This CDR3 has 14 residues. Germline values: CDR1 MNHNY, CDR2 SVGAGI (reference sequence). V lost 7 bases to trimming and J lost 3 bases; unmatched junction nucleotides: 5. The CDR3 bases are TGTGCCAGCACCTCGGGGGGGAGCTACAATGAGCAGTTCTTC. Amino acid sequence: CASTSGGSYNEQFF.

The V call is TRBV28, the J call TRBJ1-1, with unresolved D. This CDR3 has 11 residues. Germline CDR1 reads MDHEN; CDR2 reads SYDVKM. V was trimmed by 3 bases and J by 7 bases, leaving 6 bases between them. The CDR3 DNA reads TGTGCCAGCAGTTTTTCGCGTGAAGCTTTCTTT. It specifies CASSFSREAFF.

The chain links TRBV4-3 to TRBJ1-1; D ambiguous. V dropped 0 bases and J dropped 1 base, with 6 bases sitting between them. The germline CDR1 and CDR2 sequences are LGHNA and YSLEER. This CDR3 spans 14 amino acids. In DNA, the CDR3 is TGCGCCAGCAGCCAAGAACAAGAGAACACTGAAGCTTTCTTT. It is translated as CASSQEQENTEAFF.

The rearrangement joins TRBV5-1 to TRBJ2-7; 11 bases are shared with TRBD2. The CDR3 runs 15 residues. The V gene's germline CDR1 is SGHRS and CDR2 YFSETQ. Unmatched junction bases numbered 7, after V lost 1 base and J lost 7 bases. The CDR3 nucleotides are TGCGCCAGCAGCTTGATTAGCGGGGGGGCCGGGGAGCAGTACTTC. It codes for CASSLISGGAGEQYF.

DNA of the CDR3: TGTGCCAGCAGCGACAGCTCGAATCAGCCCCAGCATTTT. Its protein product is CASSDSSNQPQHF. The chain couples TRBV9 to TRBJ1-5; D gene uncertain. The CDR3 runs to 13 residues. V was trimmed by 3 bases and J by 4 bases, leaving 8 bases between them. The germline V gene encodes CDR1 SGDLS and CDR2 YYNGEE. Supplemented by reference TRBV9 and TRBJ1-5, the full variable domain reads DSGVTQTPKHLITATGQRVTLRCSPRSGDLSVYWYQQSLDQGLQFLIQYYNGEERAKGNILERFSAQQFPDLHSELNLSSLELGDSALYFCASSDSSNQPQHFGDGTRLSIL.

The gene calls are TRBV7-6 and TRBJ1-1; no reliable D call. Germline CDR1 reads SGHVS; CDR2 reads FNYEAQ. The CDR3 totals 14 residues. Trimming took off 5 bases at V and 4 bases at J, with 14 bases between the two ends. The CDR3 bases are TGTGCCAGCAGCCCCGAGGGAGCTCGCACTGAAGCTTTCTTT. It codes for CASSPEGARTEAFF.

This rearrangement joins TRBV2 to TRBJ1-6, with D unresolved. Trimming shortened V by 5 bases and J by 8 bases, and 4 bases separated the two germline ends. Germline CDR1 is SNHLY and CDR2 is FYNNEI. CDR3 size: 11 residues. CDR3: CASSPDSPLHF. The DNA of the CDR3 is TGTGCCAGCAGTCCAGATTCACCCCTCCACTTT.

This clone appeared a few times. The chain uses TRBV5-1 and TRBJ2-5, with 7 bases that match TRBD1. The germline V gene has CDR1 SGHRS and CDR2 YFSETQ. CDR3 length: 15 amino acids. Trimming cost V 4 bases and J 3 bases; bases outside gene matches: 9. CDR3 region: CASSPGRGFKETQYF. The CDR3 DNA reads TGCGCCAGCAGCCCGGGCAGGGGGTTCAAAGAGACCCAGTACTTC. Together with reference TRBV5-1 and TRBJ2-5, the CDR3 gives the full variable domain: KAGVTQTPRYLIKTRGQQVTLSCSPISGHRSVSWYQQTPGQGLQFLFEYFSETQRNKGNFPGRFSGRQFSNSRSEMNVSTLELGDSALYLCASSPGRGFKETQYFGPGTRLLVL.

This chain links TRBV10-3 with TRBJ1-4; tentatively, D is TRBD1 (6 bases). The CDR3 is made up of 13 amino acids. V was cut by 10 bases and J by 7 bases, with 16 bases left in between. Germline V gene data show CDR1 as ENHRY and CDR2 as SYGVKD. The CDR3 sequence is CATLKDSGEKLFF. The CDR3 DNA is TGTGCCACCCTAAAGGACAGCGGTGAAAAACTGTTTTTT.

The CDR3 reads CAWRGQASYEQYF. The CDR3 DNA is TGTGCCTGGAGGGGACAGGCCTCCTACGAGCAGTACTTC. J is TRBJ2-7 and V is TRBV30; TRBD1 aligns across 8 bases. The V segment lost 3 bases and the J segment 0 bases; nucleotides outside the gene matches: 1. This CDR3 spans 13 amino acids. CDR1 is GTSNPN and CDR2 is SVGIG in the germline V gene (reference sequence).

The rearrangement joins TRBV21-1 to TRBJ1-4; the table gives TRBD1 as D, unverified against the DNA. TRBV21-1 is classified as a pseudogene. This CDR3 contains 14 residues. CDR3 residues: CASLSTGHNEKLFF. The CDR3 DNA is TGTGCCAGCCTTTCGACAGGGCATAATGAAAAACTGTTTTTT.

CDR3 sequence reads: CASSSQPGGATEAFF. CDR3 coding DNA: TGTGCCAGCAGCTCACAGCCCGGGGGGGCGACTGAAGCTTTCTTT. The J gene is TRBJ1-1, the V gene TRBV5-8, with D tentatively TRBD1 (6 bases). Germline V lookup: CDR1 SGHTS, CDR2 YDEGEE. Trimming stripped 3 bases from V and 5 bases from J, with 17 bases between. The CDR3 extends over 15 amino acids. The full variable domain, with the rest looked up from reference TRBV5-8 and TRBJ1-1, is EAGVTQSPTHLIKTRGQQATLRCSPISGHTSVYWYQQALGLGLQFLLWYDEGEERNRGNFPPRFSGRQFPNYSSELNVNALELEDSALYLCASSSQPGGATEAFFGQGTRLTVV.

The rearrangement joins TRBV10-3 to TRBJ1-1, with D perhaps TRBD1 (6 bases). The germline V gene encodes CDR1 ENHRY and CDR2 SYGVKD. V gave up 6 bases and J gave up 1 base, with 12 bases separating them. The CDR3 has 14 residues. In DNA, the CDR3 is TGTGCCATCAGCAACAGGGACCCGAACACTGAAGCTTTCTTT. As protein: CAISNRDPNTEAFF.

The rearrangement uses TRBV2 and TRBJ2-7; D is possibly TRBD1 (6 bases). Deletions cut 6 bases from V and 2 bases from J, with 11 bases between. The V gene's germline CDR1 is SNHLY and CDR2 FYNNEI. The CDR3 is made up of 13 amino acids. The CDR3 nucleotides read TGTGCCAGCAGGACAGGAGATACCTACGAGCAGTACTTC. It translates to CASRTGDTYEQYF. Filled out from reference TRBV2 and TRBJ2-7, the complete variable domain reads EPEVTQTPSHQVTQMGQEVILRCVPISNHLYFYWYRQILGQKVEFLVSFYNNEISEKSEIFDDQFSVERPDGSNFTLKIRSTKLEDSAMYFCASRTGDTYEQYFGPGTRLTVT.

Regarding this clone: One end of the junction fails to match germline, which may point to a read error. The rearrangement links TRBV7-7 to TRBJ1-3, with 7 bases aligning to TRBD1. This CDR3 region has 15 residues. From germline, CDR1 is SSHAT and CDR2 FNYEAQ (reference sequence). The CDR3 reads CASSRGQNSGNTIYF. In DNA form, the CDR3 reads TGTGCTAGCAGCCGGGGACAGAACTCTGGAAACACCATATATTTT.